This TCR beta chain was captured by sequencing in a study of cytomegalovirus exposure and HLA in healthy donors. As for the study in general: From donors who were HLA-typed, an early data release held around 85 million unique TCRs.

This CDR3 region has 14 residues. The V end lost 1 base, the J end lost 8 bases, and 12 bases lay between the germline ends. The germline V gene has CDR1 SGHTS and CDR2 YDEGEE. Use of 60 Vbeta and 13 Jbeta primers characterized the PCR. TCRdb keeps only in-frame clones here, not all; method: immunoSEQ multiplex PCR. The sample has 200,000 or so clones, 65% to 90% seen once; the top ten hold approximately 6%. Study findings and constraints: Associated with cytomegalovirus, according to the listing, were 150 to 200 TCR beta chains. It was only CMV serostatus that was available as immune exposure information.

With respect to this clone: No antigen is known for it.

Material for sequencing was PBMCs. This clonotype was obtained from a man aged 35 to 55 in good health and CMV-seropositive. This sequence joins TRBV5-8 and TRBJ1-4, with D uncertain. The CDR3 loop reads CASSLRREGEKLFF. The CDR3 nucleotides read TGTGCCAGCAGCTTGAGGAGGGAAGGCGAAAAACTGTTTTTT.